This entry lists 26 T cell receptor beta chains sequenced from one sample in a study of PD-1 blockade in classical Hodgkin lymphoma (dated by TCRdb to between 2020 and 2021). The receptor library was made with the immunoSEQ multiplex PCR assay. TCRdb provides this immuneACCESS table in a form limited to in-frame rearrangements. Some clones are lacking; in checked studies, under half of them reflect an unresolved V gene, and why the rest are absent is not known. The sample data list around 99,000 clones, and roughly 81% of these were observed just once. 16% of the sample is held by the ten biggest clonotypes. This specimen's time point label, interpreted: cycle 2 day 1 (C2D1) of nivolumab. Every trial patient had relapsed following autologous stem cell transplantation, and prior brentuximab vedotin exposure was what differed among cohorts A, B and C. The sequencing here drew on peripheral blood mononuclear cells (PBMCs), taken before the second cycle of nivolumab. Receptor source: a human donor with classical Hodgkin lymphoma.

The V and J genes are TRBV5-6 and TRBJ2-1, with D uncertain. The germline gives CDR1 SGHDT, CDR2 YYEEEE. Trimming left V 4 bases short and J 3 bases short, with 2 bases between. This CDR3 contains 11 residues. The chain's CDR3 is CASSHYNEQFF. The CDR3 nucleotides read TGTGCCAGCAGCCACTACAATGAGCAGTTCTTC.

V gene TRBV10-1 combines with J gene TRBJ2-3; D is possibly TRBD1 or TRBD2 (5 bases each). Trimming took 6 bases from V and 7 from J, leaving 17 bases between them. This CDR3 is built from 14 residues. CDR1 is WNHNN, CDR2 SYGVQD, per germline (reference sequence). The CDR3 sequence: CASSGDLDGYTQYF. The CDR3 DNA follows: TGCGCCAGCAGCGGGGACCTGGATGGGTATACGCAGTATTTT.

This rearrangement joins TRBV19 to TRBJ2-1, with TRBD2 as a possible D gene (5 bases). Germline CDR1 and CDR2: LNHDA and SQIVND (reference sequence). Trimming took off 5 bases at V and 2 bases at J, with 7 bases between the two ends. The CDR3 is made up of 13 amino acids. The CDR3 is CASSEGTYNEQFF. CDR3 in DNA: TGTGCCAGTAGTGAGGGCACCTACAATGAGCAGTTCTTC.

As DNA, the CDR3 is TGCGCCAGCAGTGTCCGGATAGGGCAGTTCTTC. Amino acid sequence: CASSVRIGQFF. The rearrangement joins TRBV10-2 to TRBJ2-1; D is unresolved. V was clipped by 4 bases and J by 12 bases, with 10 bases between them. The CDR3 consists of 11 residues. CDR1 and CDR2 (germline): WSHSY, SAAADI.

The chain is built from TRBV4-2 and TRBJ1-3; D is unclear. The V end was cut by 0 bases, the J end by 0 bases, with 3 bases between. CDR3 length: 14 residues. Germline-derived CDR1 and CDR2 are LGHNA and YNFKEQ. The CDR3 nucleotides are TGTGCCAGCAGCCAAGAGGGCTCTGGAAACACCATATATTTT. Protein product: CASSQEGSGNTIYF.

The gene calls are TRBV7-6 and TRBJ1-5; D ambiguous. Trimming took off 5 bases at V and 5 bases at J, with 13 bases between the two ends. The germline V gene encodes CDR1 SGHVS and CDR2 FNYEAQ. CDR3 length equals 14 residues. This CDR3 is CASSPVRGYQPQHF. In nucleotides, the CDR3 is TGTGCCAGCAGCCCCGTAAGAGGATATCAGCCCCAGCATTTT.

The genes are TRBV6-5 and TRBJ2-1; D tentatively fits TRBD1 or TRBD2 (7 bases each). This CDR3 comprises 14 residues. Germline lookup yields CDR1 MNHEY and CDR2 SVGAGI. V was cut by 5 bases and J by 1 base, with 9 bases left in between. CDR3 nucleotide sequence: TGTGCCAGCAGTCAGGGGGGGTCCTACAATGAGCAGTTCTTC. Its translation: CASSQGGSYNEQFF.

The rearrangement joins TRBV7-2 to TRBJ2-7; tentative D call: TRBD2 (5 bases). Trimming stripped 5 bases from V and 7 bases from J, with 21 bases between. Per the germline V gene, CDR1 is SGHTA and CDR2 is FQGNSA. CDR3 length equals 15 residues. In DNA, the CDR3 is TGTGCCAGCAGCCGAGACCGGAATCCCGCGGGTGAGCAGTACTTC. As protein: CASSRDRNPAGEQYF.

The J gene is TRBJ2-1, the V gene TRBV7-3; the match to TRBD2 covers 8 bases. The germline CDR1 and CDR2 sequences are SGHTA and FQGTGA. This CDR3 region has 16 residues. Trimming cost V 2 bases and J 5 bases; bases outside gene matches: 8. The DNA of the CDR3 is TGTGCCAGCAGCTTATCCTACCCTAGCGGGCACAATGAGCAGTTCTTC. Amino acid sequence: CASSLSYPSGHNEQFF.

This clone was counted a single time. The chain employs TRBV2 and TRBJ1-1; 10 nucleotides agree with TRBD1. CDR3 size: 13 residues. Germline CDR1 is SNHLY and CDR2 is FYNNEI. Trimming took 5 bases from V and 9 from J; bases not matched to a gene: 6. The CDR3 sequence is CASSSDRGSQAFF. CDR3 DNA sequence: TGTGCCAGCAGTTCGGACAGGGGGTCCCAAGCTTTCTTT.

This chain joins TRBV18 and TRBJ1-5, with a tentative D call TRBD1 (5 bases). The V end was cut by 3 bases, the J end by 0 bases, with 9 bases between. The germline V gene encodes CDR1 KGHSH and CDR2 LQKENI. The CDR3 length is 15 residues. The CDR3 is CASSPRGDSNQPQHF. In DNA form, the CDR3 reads TGTGCCAGCTCACCTAGGGGAGATAGCAATCAGCCCCAGCATTTT.

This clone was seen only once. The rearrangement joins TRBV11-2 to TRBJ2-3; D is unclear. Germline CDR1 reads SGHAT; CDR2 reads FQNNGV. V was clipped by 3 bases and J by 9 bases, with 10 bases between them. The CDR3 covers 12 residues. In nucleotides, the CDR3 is TGTGCCAGCAGCTTCCAGCCGATAACGCAGTATTTT. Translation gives CASSFQPITQYF.

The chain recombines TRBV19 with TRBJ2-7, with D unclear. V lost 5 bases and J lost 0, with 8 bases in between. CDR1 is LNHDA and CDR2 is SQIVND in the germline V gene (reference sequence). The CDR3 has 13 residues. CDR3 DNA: TGTGCCAGTAGTCCGGGTTACTCCTACGAGCAGTACTTC. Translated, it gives CASSPGYSYEQYF.

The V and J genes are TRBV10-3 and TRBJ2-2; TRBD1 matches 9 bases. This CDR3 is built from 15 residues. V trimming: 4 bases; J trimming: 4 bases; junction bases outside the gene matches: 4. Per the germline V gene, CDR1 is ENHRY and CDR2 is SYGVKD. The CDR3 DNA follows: TGTGCCATCAGTGGGGGACAGGGCGGCACCGGGGAGCTGTTTTTT. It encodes CAISGGQGGTGELFF.

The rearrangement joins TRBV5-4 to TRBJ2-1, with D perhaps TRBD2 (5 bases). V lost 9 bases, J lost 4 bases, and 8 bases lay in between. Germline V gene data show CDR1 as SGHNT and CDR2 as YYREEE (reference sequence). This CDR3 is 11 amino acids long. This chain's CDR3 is CAILAYNEQFF. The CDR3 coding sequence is TGTGCCATCCTAGCTTACAATGAGCAGTTCTTC.

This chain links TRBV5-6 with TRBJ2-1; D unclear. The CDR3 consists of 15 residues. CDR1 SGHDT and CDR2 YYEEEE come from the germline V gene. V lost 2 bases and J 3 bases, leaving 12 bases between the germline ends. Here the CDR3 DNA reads TGTGCCAGCAGCTTTGTAGGATCTGGCTACAATGAGCAGTTCTTC. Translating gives CASSFVGSGYNEQFF.

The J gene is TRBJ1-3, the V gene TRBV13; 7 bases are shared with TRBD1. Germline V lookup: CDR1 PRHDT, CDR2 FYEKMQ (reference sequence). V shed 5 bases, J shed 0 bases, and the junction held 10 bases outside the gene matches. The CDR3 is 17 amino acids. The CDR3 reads CASSTQQQGSSGNTIYF. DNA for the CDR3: TGTGCCAGCAGCACCCAACAACAGGGGAGCTCTGGAAACACCATATATTTT.

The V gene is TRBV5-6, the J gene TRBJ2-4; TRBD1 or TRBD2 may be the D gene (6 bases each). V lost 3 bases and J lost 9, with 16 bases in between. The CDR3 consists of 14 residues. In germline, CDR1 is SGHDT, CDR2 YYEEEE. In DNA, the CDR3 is TGTGCCAGCAGCTGGGGGGCCCCCGTAGGCATTCAGTACTTC. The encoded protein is CASSWGAPVGIQYF.

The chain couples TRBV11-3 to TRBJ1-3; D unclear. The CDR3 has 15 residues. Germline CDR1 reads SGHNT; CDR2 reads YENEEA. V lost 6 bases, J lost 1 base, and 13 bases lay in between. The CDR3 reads CASSAGWGSGNTIYF. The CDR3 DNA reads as TGTGCCAGCAGTGCGGGATGGGGTTCTGGAAACACCATATATTTT. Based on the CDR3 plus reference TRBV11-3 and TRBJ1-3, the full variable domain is EAGVVQSPRYKIIEKKQPVAFWCNPISGHNTLYWYLQNLGQGPELLIRYENEEAVDDSQLPKDRFSAERLKGVDSTLKIQPAELGDSAVYLCASSAGWGSGNTIYFGEGSWLTVV.

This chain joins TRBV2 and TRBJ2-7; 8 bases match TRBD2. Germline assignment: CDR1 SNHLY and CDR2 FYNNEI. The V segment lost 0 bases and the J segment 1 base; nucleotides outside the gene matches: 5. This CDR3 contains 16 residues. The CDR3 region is CASSEAGGTRSYEQYF. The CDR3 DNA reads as TGTGCCAGCAGTGAAGCTGGGGGGACTAGGTCCTACGAGCAGTACTTC.

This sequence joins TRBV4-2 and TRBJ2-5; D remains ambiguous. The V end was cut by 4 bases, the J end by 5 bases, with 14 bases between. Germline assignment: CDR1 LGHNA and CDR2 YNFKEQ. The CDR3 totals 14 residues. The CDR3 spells CASSLMAAGETQYF. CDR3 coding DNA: TGTGCCAGCAGCCTGATGGCGGCCGGGGAGACCCAGTACTTC.

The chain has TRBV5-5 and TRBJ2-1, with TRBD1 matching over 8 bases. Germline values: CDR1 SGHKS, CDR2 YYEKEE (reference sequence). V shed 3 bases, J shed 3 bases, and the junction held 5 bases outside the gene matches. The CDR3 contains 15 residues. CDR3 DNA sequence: TGTGCCAGCAGCTCGACAGGGGACGACTACAATGAGCAGTTCTTC. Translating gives CASSSTGDDYNEQFF. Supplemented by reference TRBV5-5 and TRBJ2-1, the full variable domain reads DAGVTQSPTHLIKTRGQQVTLRCSPISGHKSVSWYQQVLGQGPQFIFQYYEKEERGRGNFPDRFSARQFPNYSSELNVNALLLGDSALYLCASSSTGDDYNEQFFGPGTRLTVL.

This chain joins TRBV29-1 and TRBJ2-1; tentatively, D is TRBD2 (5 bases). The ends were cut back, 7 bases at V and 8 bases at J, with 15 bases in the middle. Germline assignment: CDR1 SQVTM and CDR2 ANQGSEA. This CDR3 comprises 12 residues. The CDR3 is CSATTSSDEQFF. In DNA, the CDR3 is TGCAGCGCCACCACTAGTTCGGATGAGCAGTTCTTC.

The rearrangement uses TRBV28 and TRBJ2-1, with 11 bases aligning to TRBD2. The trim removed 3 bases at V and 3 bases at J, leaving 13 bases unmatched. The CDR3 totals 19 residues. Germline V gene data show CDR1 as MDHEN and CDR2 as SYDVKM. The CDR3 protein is CASSFGEGLAVWDYNEQFF. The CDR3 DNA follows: TGTGCCAGCAGTTTCGGGGAGGGACTAGCGGTTTGGGACTACAATGAGCAGTTCTTC.

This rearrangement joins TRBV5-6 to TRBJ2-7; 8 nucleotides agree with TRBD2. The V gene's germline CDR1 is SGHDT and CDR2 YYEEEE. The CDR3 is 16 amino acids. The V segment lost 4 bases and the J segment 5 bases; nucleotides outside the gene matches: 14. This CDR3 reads CASSRRGTRVRDEQYF. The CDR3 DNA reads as TGTGCCAGCAGCCGACGAGGGACTAGGGTGAGGGACGAGCAGTACTTC.

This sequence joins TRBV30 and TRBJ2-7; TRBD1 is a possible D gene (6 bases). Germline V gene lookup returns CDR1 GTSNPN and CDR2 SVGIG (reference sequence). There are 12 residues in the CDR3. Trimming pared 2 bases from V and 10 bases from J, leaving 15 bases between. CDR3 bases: TGTGCCTGGAGTCCGGGACACCCGCCCCAGTACTTC. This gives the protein CAWSPGHPPQYF.